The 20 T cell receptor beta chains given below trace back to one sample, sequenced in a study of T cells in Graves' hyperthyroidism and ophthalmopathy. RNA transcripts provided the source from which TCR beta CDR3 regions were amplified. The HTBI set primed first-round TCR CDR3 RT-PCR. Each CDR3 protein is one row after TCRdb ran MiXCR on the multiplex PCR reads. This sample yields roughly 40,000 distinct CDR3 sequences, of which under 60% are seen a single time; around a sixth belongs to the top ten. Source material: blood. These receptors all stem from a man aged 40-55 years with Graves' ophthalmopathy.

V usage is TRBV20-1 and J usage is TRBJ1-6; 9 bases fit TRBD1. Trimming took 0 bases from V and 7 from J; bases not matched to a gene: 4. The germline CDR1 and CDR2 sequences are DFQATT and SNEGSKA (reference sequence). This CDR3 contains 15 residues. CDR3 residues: CSARDRGQGNSPLHF. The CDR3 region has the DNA TGCAGTGCTAGAGATAGGGGACAGGGAAATTCACCCCTCCACTTT.

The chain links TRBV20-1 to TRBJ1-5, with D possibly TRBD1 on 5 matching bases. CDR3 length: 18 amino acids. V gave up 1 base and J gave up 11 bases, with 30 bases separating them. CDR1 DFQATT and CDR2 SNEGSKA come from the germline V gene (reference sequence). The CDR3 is CSARAPLVAGGPGETQHF. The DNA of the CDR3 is TGCAGTGCTAGAGCGCCCCTTGTGGCGGGAGGGCCGGGGGAGACCCAGCATTTT.

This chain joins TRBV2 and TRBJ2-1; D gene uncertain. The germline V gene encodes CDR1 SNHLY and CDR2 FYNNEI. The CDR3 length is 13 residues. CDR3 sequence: CASWLSSYNEQFF. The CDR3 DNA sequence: TGTGCTAGTTGGCTGAGCTCCTACAATGAGCAGTTCTTC.

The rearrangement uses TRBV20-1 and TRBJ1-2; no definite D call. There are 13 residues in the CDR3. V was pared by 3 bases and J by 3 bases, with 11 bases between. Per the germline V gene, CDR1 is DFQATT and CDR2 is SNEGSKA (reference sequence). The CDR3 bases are TGCAGTGCTAGCGACCAAACGTACTATGGCTACACCTTC. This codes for CSASDQTYYGYTF.

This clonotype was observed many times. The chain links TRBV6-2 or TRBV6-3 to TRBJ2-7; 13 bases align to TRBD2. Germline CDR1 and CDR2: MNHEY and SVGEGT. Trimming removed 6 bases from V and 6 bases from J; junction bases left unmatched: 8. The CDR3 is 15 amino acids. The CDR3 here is CASRILAGGPSEQYF. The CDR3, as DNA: TGTGCCAGCAGAATACTAGCGGGAGGGCCCAGCGAGCAGTACTTC.

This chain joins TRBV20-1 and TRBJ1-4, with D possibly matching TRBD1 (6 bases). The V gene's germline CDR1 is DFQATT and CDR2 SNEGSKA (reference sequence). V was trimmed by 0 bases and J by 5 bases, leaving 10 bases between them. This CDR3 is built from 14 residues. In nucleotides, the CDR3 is TGCAGTGCTAGAGAGACGGGGGGCAATGAAAAACTGTTTTTT. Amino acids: CSARETGGNEKLFF.

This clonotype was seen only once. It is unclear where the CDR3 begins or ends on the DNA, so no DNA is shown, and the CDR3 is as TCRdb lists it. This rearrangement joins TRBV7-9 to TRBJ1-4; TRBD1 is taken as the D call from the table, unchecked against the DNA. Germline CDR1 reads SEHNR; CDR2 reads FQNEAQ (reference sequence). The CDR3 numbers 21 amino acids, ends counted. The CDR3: CASSFYICSAPRGGTNEKLFF.

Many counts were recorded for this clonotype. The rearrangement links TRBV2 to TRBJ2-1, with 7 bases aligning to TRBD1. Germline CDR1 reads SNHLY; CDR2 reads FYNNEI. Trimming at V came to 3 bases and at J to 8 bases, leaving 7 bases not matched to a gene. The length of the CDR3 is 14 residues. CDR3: CASSEGQPLDEQFF. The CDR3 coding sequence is TGTGCCAGCAGTGAGGGACAGCCTTTGGATGAGCAGTTCTTC.

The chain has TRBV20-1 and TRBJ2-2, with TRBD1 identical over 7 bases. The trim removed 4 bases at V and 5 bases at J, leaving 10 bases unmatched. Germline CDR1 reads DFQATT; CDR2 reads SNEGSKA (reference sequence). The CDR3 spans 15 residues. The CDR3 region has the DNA TGCAGTGCTATCAAAATAGGGGGCGGGACCGGGGAGCTGTTTTTT. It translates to CSAIKIGGGTGELFF.

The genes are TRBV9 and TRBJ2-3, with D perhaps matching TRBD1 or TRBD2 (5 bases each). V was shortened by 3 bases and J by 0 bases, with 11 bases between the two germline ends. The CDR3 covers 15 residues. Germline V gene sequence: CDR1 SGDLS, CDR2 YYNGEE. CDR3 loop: CASSAGPRSTDTQYF. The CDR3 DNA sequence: TGTGCCAGCAGCGCGGGACCCCGAAGCACAGATACGCAGTATTTT.

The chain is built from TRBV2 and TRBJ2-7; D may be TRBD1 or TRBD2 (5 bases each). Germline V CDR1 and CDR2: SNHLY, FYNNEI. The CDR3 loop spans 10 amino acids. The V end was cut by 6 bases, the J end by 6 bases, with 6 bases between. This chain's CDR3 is CASRRGEQYF. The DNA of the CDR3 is TGTGCCAGCAGGAGGGGCGAGCAGTACTTC.

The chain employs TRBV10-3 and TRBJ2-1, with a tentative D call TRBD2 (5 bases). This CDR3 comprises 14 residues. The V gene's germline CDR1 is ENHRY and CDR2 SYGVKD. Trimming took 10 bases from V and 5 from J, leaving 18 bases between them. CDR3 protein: CATLPTSGDNEQFF. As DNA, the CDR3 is TGTGCCACACTACCCACCAGCGGAGACAATGAGCAGTTCTTC.

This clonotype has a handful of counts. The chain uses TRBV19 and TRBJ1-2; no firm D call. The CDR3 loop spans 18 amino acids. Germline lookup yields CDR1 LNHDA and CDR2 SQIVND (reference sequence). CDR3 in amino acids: CVPFRVAIFLCANYGYTF. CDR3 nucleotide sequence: TGTGTCCCTTTTAGAGTGGCTATATTCTTATGTGCTAACTATGGCTACACCTTC.

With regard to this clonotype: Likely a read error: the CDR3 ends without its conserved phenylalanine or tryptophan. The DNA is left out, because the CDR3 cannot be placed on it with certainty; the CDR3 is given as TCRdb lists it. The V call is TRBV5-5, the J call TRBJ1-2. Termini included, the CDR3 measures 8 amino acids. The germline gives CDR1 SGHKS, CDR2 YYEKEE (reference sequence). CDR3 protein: CASSLATS.

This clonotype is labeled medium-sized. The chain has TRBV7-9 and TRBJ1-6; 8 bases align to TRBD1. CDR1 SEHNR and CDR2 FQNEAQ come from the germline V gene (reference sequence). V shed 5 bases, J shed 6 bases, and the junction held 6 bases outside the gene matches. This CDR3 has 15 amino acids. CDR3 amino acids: CASSKGQGGNSPLHF. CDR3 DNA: TGTGCCAGCAGCAAAGGACAGGGTGGTAATTCACCCCTCCACTTT. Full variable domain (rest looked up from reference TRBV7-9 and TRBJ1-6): DTGVSQNPRHKITKRGQNVTFRCDPISEHNRLYWYRQTLGQGPEFLTYFQNEAQLEKSRLLSDRFSAERPKGSFSTLEIQRTEQGDSAMYLCASSKGQGGNSPLHFGNGTRLTVT.

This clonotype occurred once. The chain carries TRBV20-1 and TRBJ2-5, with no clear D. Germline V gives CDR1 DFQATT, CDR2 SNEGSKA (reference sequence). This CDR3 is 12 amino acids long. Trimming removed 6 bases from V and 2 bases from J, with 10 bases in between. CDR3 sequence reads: CSASSEQETQYF. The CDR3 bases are TGCAGTGCCAGCAGTGAGCAAGAGACCCAGTACTTC.

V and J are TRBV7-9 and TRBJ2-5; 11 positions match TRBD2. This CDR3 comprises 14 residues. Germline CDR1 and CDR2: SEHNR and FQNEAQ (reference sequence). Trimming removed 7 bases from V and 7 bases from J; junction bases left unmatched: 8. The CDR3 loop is CASTLGLAGGTQYF. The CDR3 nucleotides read TGTGCCAGCACCCTCGGCCTAGCGGGAGGGACCCAGTACTTC.

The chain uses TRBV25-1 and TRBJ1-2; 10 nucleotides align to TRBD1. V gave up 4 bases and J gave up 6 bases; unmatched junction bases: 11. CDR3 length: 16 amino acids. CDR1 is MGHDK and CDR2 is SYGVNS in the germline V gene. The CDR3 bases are TGTGCCAGCAGTGCTACTCTACCGGGACAGGGGAATGGCTACACCTTC. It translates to CASSATLPGQGNGYTF.

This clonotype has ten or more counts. CDR3 sequence reads: CASSLGPGNEKLFF. The CDR3 DNA is TGTGCCAGCAGCTTAGGTCCGGGGAATGAAAAACTGTTTTTT. The V gene is TRBV7-3, the J gene TRBJ1-4; D is unresolved. Per germline, CDR1 SGHTA and CDR2 FQGTGA. The CDR3 is 14 residues long. The ends were cut back, 2 bases at V and 5 bases at J, with 9 bases in the middle.

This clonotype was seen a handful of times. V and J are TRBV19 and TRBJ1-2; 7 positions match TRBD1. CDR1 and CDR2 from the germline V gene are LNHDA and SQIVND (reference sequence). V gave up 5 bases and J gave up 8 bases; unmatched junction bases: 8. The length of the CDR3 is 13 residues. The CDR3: CASSARDSSGYTF. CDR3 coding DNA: TGTGCCAGTAGTGCCCGGGACAGCTCCGGCTACACCTTC.